This TCR beta chain was retrieved from a study of T cell responses to AZD1222 COVID-19 vaccine. Whole-study results and caveats: Only six or seven AZD1222 recipients tested seropositive at baseline.

J was trimmed by 3 bases and V by 2 bases; bases with no gene match: 8. Germline V CDR1 and CDR2: SGHRS, YFSETQ. There are 15 residues in the CDR3. As regards this clone: The antigen remains unidentified.

Repertoires were generated with immunoSEQ multiplex PCR, while TCRdb's copy carries only in-frame clones and drops some. This table has 65,000 to 70,000 clones, 70% to 90% appearing once. Timing groups of about 4 and about 12 weeks for second doses were pooled. This specimen consisted of peripheral blood, obtained 28 days after the second AZD1222 dose. The V call is TRBV5-1, the J call TRBJ2-7; 7 nucleotides line up with TRBD2. The clonotype comes from an adult who received the AZD1222 COVID-19 vaccine. The DNA for the CDR3 is TGCGCCAGCAGCTTATTGGGCGGGAGTGGCTACGAGCAGTACTTC. Its translation: CASSLLGGSGYEQYF.